This TCR beta chain stems from a study of beta chain features in type 1 diabetes. Study results and caveats: Naive, central memory and regulatory TCRB repertoires appeared more similar among patients than healthy donors. Fewer junction insertions and more nucleotide deletions appeared in type 1 diabetes patients. The question left open here concerned HLA type influencing TCRB rearrangement.

Germline loops: CDR1 SGHTA, CDR2 FQGNSA. Trimming left V 3 bases short and J 9 bases short, with 12 bases between. The CDR3 contains 13 residues. Expressed TCRB transcripts got sequenced, as all isolated RNA was reverse transcribed. TCRdb's table, derived via immunoSEQ multiplex PCR, lists solely in-frame clones and lacks some. The repertoire holds 850,000 to 900,000 clones, with 17% as singletons. Worth noting for this clone: Its antigen remains unknown.

This sequence joins TRBV7-2 and TRBJ2-1; D is uncertain. The clonotype was recovered from a woman aged 18-29 years in good health. Sequencing input: naive CD4+ T cells from blood. Here the CDR3 reads CASSFSGVGEQFF. DNA for the CDR3: TGTGCCAGCAGCTTTTCTGGAGTCGGTGAGCAGTTCTTC.